A single sample is the source of the 30 T cell receptor beta chains below, sequenced in a study of blood T cell repertoires in COVID-19. Here immunoSEQ multiplex PCR was the method, and the copy in TCRdb shows in-frame clones only, minus some. Of about 24,000 clones listed, roughly nine tenths were seen once; the top ten hold approximately 5%. The sample was peripheral blood. Source of these receptors: a man aged 45-60 years with active COVID-19.

The V and J genes are TRBV6-2 or TRBV6-3 and TRBJ2-7, with TRBD1 matching over 11 bases. The CDR3 extends over 15 amino acids. Germline lookup yields CDR1 MNHEY and CDR2 SVGEGT. The V and J ends lost 5 bases and 5 bases, in that order; junction bases with no gene match: 8. The CDR3 spells CASSRTGGVWNEQYF. The CDR3 region has the DNA TGTGCCAGCAGTCGGACAGGGGGCGTTTGGAACGAGCAGTACTTC.

This clone came up a few times. The J gene is TRBJ2-2, the V gene TRBV9; 12 positions match TRBD2. Germline values: CDR1 SGDLS, CDR2 YYNGEE. The CDR3 covers 16 residues. V lost 2 bases to trimming and J lost 5 bases; unmatched junction nucleotides: 4. The CDR3 DNA sequence: TGTGCCAGCAGCGTGGGGCTAGCGGGGGGGACCGGGGAGCTGTTTTTT. This encodes CASSVGLAGGTGELFF.

The gene calls are TRBV6-5 and TRBJ1-3; no firm D call. The V gene's germline CDR1 is MNHEY and CDR2 SVGAGI. Trimming removed 6 bases from V and 1 base from J, with 13 bases in between. The CDR3 has 15 amino acids. The DNA of the CDR3 is TGTGCCAGCAGGAGTGCCGCGGCATCTGGAAACACCATATATTTT. Amino acid sequence: CASRSAAASGNTIYF.

The V and J genes are TRBV9 and TRBJ2-5; the D is unclear. Germline assignment: CDR1 SGDLS and CDR2 YYNGEE. The CDR3 loop spans 12 amino acids. Trimming cost V 5 bases and J 8 bases, with 13 bases left between them. The CDR3 DNA sequence: TGTGCCAGCAGTTCGGGTACCCCCACCCAGTACTTC. This translates into CASSSGTPTQYF.

CDR3 sequence: CASSSGGYEQYF. The CDR3 region has the DNA TGTGCCAGCAGTTCAGGGGGCTACGAGCAGTACTTC. V gene TRBV28 combines with J gene TRBJ2-7; 7 bases are shared with TRBD1. CDR3 length equals 12 residues. The ends lost 4 bases at V and 3 bases at J; junction bases unmatched: 0. CDR1 is MDHEN and CDR2 is SYDVKM in the germline V gene.

V usage is TRBV3-1 (or the pseudogene TRBV3-2) and J usage is TRBJ2-1; 7 nucleotides line up with TRBD1. The CDR3 is made up of 20 amino acids. V was clipped by 0 bases and J by 0 bases; unmatched bases: 14. The germline gives CDR1 LGHDT, CDR2 YNNKEL (reference sequence). CDR3 protein: CASSQDQTGRPQYSYNEQFF. The CDR3 DNA reads TGTGCCAGCAGCCAAGACCAGACAGGGAGACCACAATACTCCTACAATGAGCAGTTCTTC.

As regards this clone: The missing conserved phenylalanine or tryptophan at the end of this CDR3 makes a read error likely. The DNA is omitted, as the CDR3 cannot be located on it reliably, and the CDR3 follows TCRdb's listing. V usage is TRBV29-1 and J usage is TRBJ1-1; TRBD1, the D gene given by the table, was not confirmed from the DNA. Counting both end residues, the CDR3 totals 10 amino acids. Germline-derived CDR1 and CDR2 are SQVTM and ANQGSEA. CDR3: CSVWGQPISS.

The chain's CDR3 is CASSLTGTSASGANVLTF. DNA of the CDR3: TGTGCCAGCTCACTTACCGGGACTAGCGCCTCTGGGGCCAACGTCCTGACTTTC. The V and J genes are TRBV18 and TRBJ2-6; 10 nucleotides agree with TRBD2. Germline V gene sequence: CDR1 KGHSH, CDR2 LQKENI. The CDR3 length is 18 residues. Trimming at V came to 4 bases and at J to 0 bases, leaving 6 bases not matched to a gene. Variable domain in full (rest from reference TRBV18 and TRBJ2-6): NAGVMQNPRHLVRRRGQEARLRCSPMKGHSHVYWYRQLPEEGLKFMVYLQKENIIDESGMPKERFSAEFPKEGPSILRIQQVVRGDSAAYFCASSLTGTSASGANVLTFGAGSRLTVL.

The V call is TRBV6-4, the J call TRBJ1-2, with D uncertain. CDR1 is MRHNA, CDR2 SNTAGT, per germline. V lost 0 bases to trimming and J lost 4 bases, with 12 bases between them. The CDR3 extends over 15 amino acids. The DNA of the CDR3 is TGTGCCAGCAGTGACTCGTCGCTAGGAGTCTATGGCTACACCTTC. It encodes CASSDSSLGVYGYTF.

The chain links TRBV6-5 to TRBJ2-7, with TRBD1 matching 11 bases. V lost 6 bases and J lost 7; bases outside the gene matches: 8. The CDR3 consists of 14 residues. CDR1 and CDR2 from the germline V gene are MNHEY and SVGAGI. The CDR3 here is CASRPGQGAREQYF. CDR3 in DNA: TGTGCCAGCAGGCCCGGACAGGGGGCGCGGGAGCAGTACTTC.

This clone was seen only once. The chain combines TRBV19 with TRBJ2-2, with 8 positions matching TRBD1. Germline V CDR1 and CDR2: LNHDA, SQIVND (reference sequence). The CDR3 covers 15 residues. Losses at the gene ends were 6 bases for V and 2 bases for J; bases not matched to a gene: 5. In nucleotides, the CDR3 is TGTGCCAGTAGAAAGACAGGGGATAACACCGGGGAGCTGTTTTTT. This translates into CASRKTGDNTGELFF. Together with reference TRBV19 and TRBJ2-2, the CDR3 gives the full variable domain: DGGITQSPKYLFRKEGQNVTLSCEQNLNHDAMYWYRQDPGQGLRLIYYSQIVNDFQKGDIAEGYSVSREKKESFPLTVTSAQKNPTAFYLCASRKTGDNTGELFFGEGSRLTVL.

The chain carries TRBV5-1 and TRBJ2-7; D remains ambiguous. CDR1 is SGHRS, CDR2 YFSETQ, per germline. Trimming took 1 base from V and 7 from J, leaving 9 bases between them. The CDR3 runs to 12 residues. Here the CDR3 reads CASSLRGGEQYF. CDR3 bases: TGCGCCAGCAGCTTGAGAGGTGGAGAGCAGTACTTC.

This rearrangement joins TRBV7-6 to TRBJ1-4, with D uncertain. The V end lost 4 bases, the J end lost 5 bases, and 17 bases lay between the germline ends. The V gene's germline CDR1 is SGHVS and CDR2 FNYEAQ. This CDR3 region has 16 residues. CDR3 amino acids: CASSYSSGKSNEKLFF. The CDR3 nucleotides are TGTGCCAGCAGCTATTCCAGCGGGAAGTCGAATGAAAAACTGTTTTTT.

This clone was observed a handful of times. The CDR3 is CASSLGWLAGNNEQFF. The CDR3, as DNA: TGTGCCAGCAGCTTAGGATGGCTAGCGGGGAACAATGAGCAGTTCTTC. The chain is built from TRBV11-3 and TRBJ2-1; 9 positions agree with TRBD2. Losses at the gene ends were 1 base for V and 5 bases for J; bases not matched to a gene: 6. Per germline, CDR1 SGHNT and CDR2 YENEEA. This CDR3 spans 16 amino acids.

The J gene is TRBJ2-3, the V gene TRBV6-2 or TRBV6-3; 8 positions match TRBD1. V trimming: 4 bases; J trimming: 1 base; junction bases outside the gene matches: 4. Germline-derived CDR1 and CDR2 are MNHEY and SVGEGT. CDR3 length: 15 residues. The CDR3 DNA reads as TGTGCCAGCAGTTCAGGGGGCGCAGGCACAGATACGCAGTATTTT. Translating it yields CASSSGGAGTDTQYF.

The chain carries TRBV7-8 and TRBJ2-2; 7 bases agree with TRBD1. Losses at the gene ends were 6 bases for V and 1 base for J; bases not matched to a gene: 8. The germline V gene has CDR1 SGHVS and CDR2 FQNEAQ. The CDR3 loop spans 16 amino acids. Here the CDR3 reads CASSPMTGKNTGELFF. CDR3 DNA sequence: TGTGCCAGCAGTCCTATGACAGGGAAGAACACCGGGGAGCTGTTTTTT.

The chain employs TRBV30 and TRBJ2-7; D may be TRBD1 (6 bases). Per the germline V gene, CDR1 is GTSNPN and CDR2 is SVGIG (reference sequence). With 2 bases removed from V and 5 bases from J, the gap between germline ends came to 13 bases. This CDR3 comprises 13 residues. The CDR3: CAWSWDISDEQYF. CDR3 sequence (DNA): TGTGCCTGGAGTTGGGACATTTCGGACGAGCAGTACTTC.

This chain joins TRBV4-1 and TRBJ2-3; D is undetermined. This CDR3 comprises 14 residues. V lost 5 bases, J lost 5 bases, and 14 bases lay in between. Per the germline V gene, CDR1 is MGHRA and CDR2 is YSYEKL. The CDR3 sequence: CASSATVERDTQYF. CDR3 bases: TGCGCCAGCAGCGCCACCGTCGAGAGAGATACGCAGTATTTT.

The chain links TRBV3-1 (or the pseudogene TRBV3-2) to TRBJ2-3; D not resolved. The CDR3 consists of 16 residues. V shed 1 base and J shed 0 bases, with 11 bases lying between them. The germline V gene has CDR1 LGHDT and CDR2 YNNKEL (reference sequence). DNA of the CDR3: TGTGCCAGCAGCCAAGGGGCCCTCACTAGCACAGATACGCAGTATTTT. Its protein product is CASSQGALTSTDTQYF.

This chain connects TRBV4-3 to TRBJ2-1, with 9 bases fitting TRBD2. V lost 1 base to trimming and J lost 9 bases; unmatched junction nucleotides: 13. The CDR3 length is 17 residues. The germline V gene has CDR1 LGHNA and CDR2 YSLEER. The CDR3 DNA sequence: TGCGCCAGCAGCCAAGTTGCTAGCGGGATCCCCCGGGGTGAGCAGTTCTTC. Translated: CASSQVASGIPRGEQFF.

The rearrangement uses TRBV5-1 and TRBJ2-2; 12 bases align to TRBD2. Germline V lookup: CDR1 SGHRS, CDR2 YFSETQ. This CDR3 comprises 15 residues. V gave up 7 bases and J gave up 3 bases; unmatched junction bases: 4. CDR3 residues: CASSLAGGDTGELFF. CDR3 sequence (DNA): TGCGCCAGCTCACTAGCGGGAGGAGACACCGGGGAGCTGTTTTTT.

The V gene is TRBV15, the J gene TRBJ2-2, with 13 positions matching TRBD2. Germline CDR1 LNHNV, CDR2 YYDKDF (reference sequence). The CDR3 runs 20 residues. The V segment lost 0 bases and the J segment 1 base; nucleotides outside the gene matches: 8. The CDR3 is CATSRDFSGLAGLNTGELFF. The DNA for the CDR3 is TGTGCCACCAGCAGAGATTTTTCGGGACTAGCGGGGCTGAACACCGGGGAGCTGTTTTTT.

The rearrangement joins TRBV27 to TRBJ1-1; D is possibly TRBD1 (6 bases). V lost 1 base, J lost 6 bases, and 9 bases lay in between. CDR1 is MNHEY, CDR2 SMNVEV, per germline (reference sequence). CDR3 length equals 13 residues. CDR3 nucleotides: TGTGCCAGCAGTTTATATGGGGGCGCTGAAGCTTTCTTT. It translates to CASSLYGGAEAFF.

The chain links TRBV23-1 to TRBJ1-5; possible D gene TRBD1, 5 bases. TRBV23-1 is given ORF status, its function remaining uncertain. This CDR3 is built from 18 residues. The V gene lost 3 bases and the J gene lost 0 bases, with 18 bases spanning the gap. CDR3 residues: CASSQRGIVSGSNQPQHF. In DNA, the CDR3 is TGCGCCAGCAGTCAGCGGGGGATCGTGTCGGGTAGCAATCAGCCCCAGCATTTT.

The chain is built from TRBV7-9 and TRBJ1-1; D gene ambiguous. The germline V gene has CDR1 SEHNR and CDR2 FQNEAQ (reference sequence). This CDR3 has 14 amino acids. Trimming shortened V by 7 bases and J by 5 bases, and 17 bases separated the two germline ends. DNA for the CDR3: TGTGCCAGCACAGATGGGCTTTTGTTAACTGAAGCTTTCTTT. It translates to CASTDGLLLTEAFF.

The CDR3 DNA is TGTGCCAGCACCCAGACAGACAGCTCCTACGAGCAGTACTTC. Protein: CASTQTDSSYEQYF. This rearrangement joins TRBV6-6 to TRBJ2-7, with D possibly being TRBD1 (5 bases). V was shortened by 7 bases and J by 0 bases, with 13 bases between the two germline ends. In germline, CDR1 is MNHNY, CDR2 SVGAGI (reference sequence). This CDR3 is 14 amino acids long.

The V call is TRBV3-1 (or the pseudogene TRBV3-2), the J call TRBJ2-1; a possible D gene is TRBD1 (5 bases). The germline CDR1 and CDR2 sequences are LGHDT and YNNKEL (reference sequence). The CDR3 runs 16 residues. V dropped 0 bases and J dropped 2 bases, with 11 bases sitting between them. The CDR3 region is CASSQDAVGAYNEQFF. CDR3 nucleotides: TGTGCCAGCAGCCAAGACGCGGTAGGGGCCTACAATGAGCAGTTCTTC.

The CDR3 loop reads CASMFALAQETQYF. The CDR3 region has the DNA TGCGCCAGCATGTTCGCCCTAGCGCAAGAGACCCAGTACTTC. This chain connects TRBV5-1 to TRBJ2-5, with D possibly being TRBD2 (6 bases). The germline V gene encodes CDR1 SGHRS and CDR2 YFSETQ. With 6 bases removed from V and 2 bases from J, the gap between germline ends came to 14 bases. This CDR3 comprises 14 residues.

J is TRBJ1-1 and V is TRBV11-3, with D unclear. V was shortened by 5 bases and J by 3 bases, with 19 bases between the two germline ends. CDR1 is SGHNT and CDR2 is YENEEA in the germline V gene. CDR3 length equals 16 residues. The CDR3 DNA reads as TGTGCCAGCAGCGCCCCCCCTTGGGTCGACTACACTGAAGCTTTCTTT. Its translation: CASSAPPWVDYTEAFF.

The chain uses TRBV4-1 and TRBJ2-5, with D possibly being TRBD2 (7 bases). V was trimmed by 4 bases and J by 5 bases, leaving 17 bases between them. The CDR3 has 15 residues. The germline gives CDR1 MGHRA, CDR2 YSYEKL. This CDR3 reads CASSPLGGPGETQYF. Here the CDR3 DNA reads TGCGCCAGCAGCCCCTTGGGGGGGCCCGGGGAGACCCAGTACTTC.